These T cell receptor beta chains were read from a single sample in a study of post-analysis software for immune sequencing data. TCRdb re-analysed the PCR reads in MiXCR, keeping a single row per CDR3 protein. The data contain approximately 250,000 distinct CDR3 sequences, 36% of them singletons. Sample: blood. All receptors come from a girl aged 5-17 years with multiple sclerosis. CDR3s include the opening cysteine and the closing phenylalanine or tryptophan. The size of a clone is reported for some rows only, either as once, few or many, or as a class for expanded clones.

NA	TRBJ2-7	TRBV21-1	15	CASSNTGTGPYEQYF
NA	TRBJ2-3	TRBV6-2/TRBV6-3	15	CASIGAGRRYNEQYF
NA	TRBJ1-5	TRBV27	16	CASSLDGTAVLQPQHF
NA	TRBJ2-4	TRBV20-1	13	CSARDWMAGGEYF
many	TRBJ1-2	TRBV6-5	17	CASSDPREGRRVYGYTF
many	TRBJ1-5	TRBV6-6	14	CASRTRNGNQPQHF
NA	TRBJ2-3	TRBV29-1	14	CSVSDRGRTDTQYF
many	TRBJ2-5	TRBV5-1	15	CASSLQQVGTETQYF
NA	TRBJ2-5	TRBV4-1	15	CASSQDFQTQETQYF
many	TRBJ1-1	TRBV6-5	14	CASSKGQRNTEAFF
few	TRBJ2-1	TRBV5-1	14	CASRPSNRQDEQFF
NA	TRBJ1-4	TRBV7-9	14	CASSSDRVHEKRFF
NA	TRBJ2-3	TRBV28	14	CTPPKGLMADTQYF
many	TRBJ1-2	TRBV5-5	16	CASSLGPDREVYGYTF
NA	TRBJ2-2	TRBV5-1	15	CASVTSGDLTGELFF
few	TRBJ1-2	TRBV5-1	15	CASSPGLGTVYGYTF
few	TRBJ1-2	TRBV20-1	12	CSASTSNGGYTF
NA	TRBJ2-5	TRBV20-1	10	CSALGETQYF
few	TRBJ2-2	TRBV20-1	13	CSASRRLTGELFF
many	TRBJ2-5	TRBV4-1	16	CASSQFGQGASETQYF
many	TRBJ2-2	TRBV20-1	14	CSARDGGHPGELFF
many	TRBJ2-5	TRBV7-2	15	CASSPNPTTQETQYF
many	TRBJ1-2	TRBV20-1	12	CSVRDRANGYTF
NA	NA	TRBV20-1	18	CSARASSILAEPPYEQYF
many	TRBJ1-5	TRBV7-6	19	CASSLSPGQGALGHQPQHF
NA	TRBJ2-1	TRBV7-3	17	CASSLTVSKTSGHEQFF
NA	NA	TRBV5-5	14	CASSRSNRAETQYF
NA	TRBJ2-3	TRBV7-3	14	CAGSWPGSASTQYF
many	TRBJ1-1	TRBV29-1	13	CSALGRKNTEAFF
many	TRBJ1-2	TRBV29-1	12	CSVHRPGSGYTF
many	TRBJ2-2	TRBV6-5	13	CATVARDTGELFF
few	TRBJ1-2	TRBV20-1	12	CSAPSPQGGYTF
many	TRBJ2-3	TRBV20-1	13	CSARWWESHTQYF
NA	TRBJ1-1	TRBV29-1	13	CSVRRDTNTEAFF
NA	TRBJ2-1	TRBV4-1	15	CASNSGGAFGNEQFF
many	TRBJ1-6	TRBV28	16	CASSPGTGGYNSPLHF
many	TRBJ1-2	TRBV10-1	13	CASSGQGDYGYTF
NA	TRBJ2-2	TRBV2	15	CASSESLAGTGELFF
NA	TRBJ2-2	TRBV27	16	CASSVRGGSNTGELFF
many	TRBJ1-1	TRBV20-1	13	CSARDRGHTEAFF
NA	TRBJ1-5	TRBV29-1	17	CSVDAHLGKWSNQPQHF
many	TRBJ1-2	TRBV7-6	13	CASSSAGFYGYTF
few	TRBJ2-1	TRBV6-6	17	CASSYGLRSGSYNEQFF
NA	TRBJ2-2	TRBV12-3/TRBV12-4	18	CASSLPWDRGLDTGELFF
many	TRBJ2-1	TRBV24-1	15	CATSLGNAAGNEQFF
few	TRBJ1-2	TRBV28	14	CASGNRDPFPGYTF
few	TRBJ1-2	TRBV14	13	CASSRQQGNGYTF
few	TRBJ2-7	TRBV29-1	13	CSVRGSGSYEQYF